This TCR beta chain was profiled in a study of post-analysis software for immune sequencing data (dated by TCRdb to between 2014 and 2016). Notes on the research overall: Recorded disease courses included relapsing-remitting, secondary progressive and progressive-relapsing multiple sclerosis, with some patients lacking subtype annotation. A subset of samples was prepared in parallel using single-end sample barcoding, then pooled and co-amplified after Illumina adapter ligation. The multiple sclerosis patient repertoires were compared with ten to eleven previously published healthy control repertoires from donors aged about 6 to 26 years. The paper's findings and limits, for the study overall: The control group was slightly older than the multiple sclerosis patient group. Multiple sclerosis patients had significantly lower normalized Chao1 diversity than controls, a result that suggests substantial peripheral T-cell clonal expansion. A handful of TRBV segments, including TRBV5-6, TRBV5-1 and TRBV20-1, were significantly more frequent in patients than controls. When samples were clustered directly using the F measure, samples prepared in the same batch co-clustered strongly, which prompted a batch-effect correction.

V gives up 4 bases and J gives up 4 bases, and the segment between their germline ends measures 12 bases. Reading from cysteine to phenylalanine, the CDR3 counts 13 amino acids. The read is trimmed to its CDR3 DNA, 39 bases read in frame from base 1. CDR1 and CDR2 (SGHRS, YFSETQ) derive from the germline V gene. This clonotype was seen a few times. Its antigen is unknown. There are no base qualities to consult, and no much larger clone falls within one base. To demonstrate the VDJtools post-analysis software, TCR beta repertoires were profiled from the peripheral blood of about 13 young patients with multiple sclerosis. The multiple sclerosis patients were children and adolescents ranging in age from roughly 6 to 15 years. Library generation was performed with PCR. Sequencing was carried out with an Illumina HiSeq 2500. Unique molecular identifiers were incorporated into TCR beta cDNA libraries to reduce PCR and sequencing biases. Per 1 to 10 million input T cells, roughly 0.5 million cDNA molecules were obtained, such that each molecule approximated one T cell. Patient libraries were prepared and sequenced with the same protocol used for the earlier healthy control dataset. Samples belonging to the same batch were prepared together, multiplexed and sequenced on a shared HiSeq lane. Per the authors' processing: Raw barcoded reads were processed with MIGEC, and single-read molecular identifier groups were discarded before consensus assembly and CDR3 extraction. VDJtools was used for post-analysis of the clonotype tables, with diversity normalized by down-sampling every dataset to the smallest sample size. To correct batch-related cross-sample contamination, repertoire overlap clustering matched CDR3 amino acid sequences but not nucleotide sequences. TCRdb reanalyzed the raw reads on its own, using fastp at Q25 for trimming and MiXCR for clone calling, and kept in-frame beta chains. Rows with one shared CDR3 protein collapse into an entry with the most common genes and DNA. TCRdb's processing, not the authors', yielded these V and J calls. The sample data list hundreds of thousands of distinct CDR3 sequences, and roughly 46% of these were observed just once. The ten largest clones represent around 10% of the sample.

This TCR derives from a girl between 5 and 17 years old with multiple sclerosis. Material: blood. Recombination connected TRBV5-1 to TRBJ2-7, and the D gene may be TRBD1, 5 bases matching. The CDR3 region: CASSPETVYEQYF. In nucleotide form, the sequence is TGCGCCAGCAGCCCAGAGACAGTTTACGAGCAGTACTTC.